This TCR beta chain emerged from a study of tumor and adjacent non-tumor tissue in lung cancer. Study-level background: Histology: 11 to 13 adenocarcinoma, a couple of squamous cell carcinoma, 1 small cell lung cancer. The study, taken as a whole, reports: Higher tumor TCR diversity was associated with shorter survival. Top 100 clones took a larger repertoire share in normal lung. Compared with tumor, normal lung showed significantly lower TCR diversity.

Details on this clonotype: Its antigen is not known.

This CDR3 is 13 amino acids long. The germline gives CDR1 SGHRS, CDR2 YFSETQ. V lost 6 bases, J lost 10 bases, and 20 bases lay in between. Three rounds of nested PCR, following a modified ARM-PCR protocol, produced the TCRbeta library. TCRdb processed the multiplex PCR reads anew with MiXCR; each CDR3 protein has one entry. Found here are approximately 120,000 distinct CDR3 sequences, over 65% of them singletons; the top ten hold about 13%. This sample's RNA came from whole unsorted tissue. The chain joins TRBV5-1 to TRBJ2-7; tentatively, D is TRBD1 or TRBD2 (6 bases each). The material sequenced was lung tumor tissue. This clonotype originated in a young man with non-small cell lung cancer. The DNA for the CDR3 is TGCGCCAGCAAATTAGGGGGGCCGGGGGAACAGTACTTC. Encoded protein: CASKLGGPGEQYF.